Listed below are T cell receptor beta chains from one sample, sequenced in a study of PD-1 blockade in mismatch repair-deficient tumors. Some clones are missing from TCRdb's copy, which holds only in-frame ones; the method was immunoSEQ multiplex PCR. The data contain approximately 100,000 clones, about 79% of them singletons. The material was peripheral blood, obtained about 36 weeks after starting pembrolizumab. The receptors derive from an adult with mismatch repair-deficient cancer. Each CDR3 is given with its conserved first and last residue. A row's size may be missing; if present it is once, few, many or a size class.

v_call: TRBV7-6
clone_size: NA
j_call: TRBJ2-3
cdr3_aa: CASSFGTMSNTQYF

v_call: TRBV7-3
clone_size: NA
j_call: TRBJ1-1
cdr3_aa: CASSTLGGKGTEAFF

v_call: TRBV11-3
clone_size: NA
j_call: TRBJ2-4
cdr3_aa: CASGHGGLAKNIQYF

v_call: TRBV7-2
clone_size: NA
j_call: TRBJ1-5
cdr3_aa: CASSLTGSSQHF

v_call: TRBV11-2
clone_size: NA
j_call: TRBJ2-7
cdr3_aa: CASSAQEDEQYF

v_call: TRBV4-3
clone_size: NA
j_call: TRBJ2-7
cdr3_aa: CASSQDRGGDYEQYF

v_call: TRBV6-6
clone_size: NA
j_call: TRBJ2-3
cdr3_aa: CASSYSPDTQYF

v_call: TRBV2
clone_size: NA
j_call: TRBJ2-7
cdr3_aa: CASSALGSGEQYF

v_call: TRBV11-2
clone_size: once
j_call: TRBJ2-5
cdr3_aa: CASSLGTGGETQYF

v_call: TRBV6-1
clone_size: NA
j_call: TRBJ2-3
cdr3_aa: CASSEQPGDTQYF

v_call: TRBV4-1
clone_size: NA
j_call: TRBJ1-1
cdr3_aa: CASSQGGFHGVPEAFF

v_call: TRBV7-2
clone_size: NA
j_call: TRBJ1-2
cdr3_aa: CASSLVTGKDYGYTF

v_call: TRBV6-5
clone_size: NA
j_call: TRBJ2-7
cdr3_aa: CASSYSSGGSYEQYF

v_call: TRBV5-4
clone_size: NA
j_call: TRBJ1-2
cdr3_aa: CASSWTGPSNYGYTF

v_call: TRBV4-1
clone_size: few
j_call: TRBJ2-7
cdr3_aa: CASSTGRNYEQYF

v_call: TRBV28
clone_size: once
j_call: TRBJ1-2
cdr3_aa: CALGTGAYGYTF

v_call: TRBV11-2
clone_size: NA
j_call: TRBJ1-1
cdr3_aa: CASSLAGTGVGTEAFF

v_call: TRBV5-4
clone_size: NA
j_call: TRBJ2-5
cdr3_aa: CASSVAMTGETQYF

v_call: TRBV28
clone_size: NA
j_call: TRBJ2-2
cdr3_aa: CASSGGGTGELFF

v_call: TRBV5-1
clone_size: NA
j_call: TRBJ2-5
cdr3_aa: CASSTGTVQETQYF

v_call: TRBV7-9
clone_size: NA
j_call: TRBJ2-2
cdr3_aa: CASSLDTTGELFF

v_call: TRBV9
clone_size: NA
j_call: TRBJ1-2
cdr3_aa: CASSVGREGGYTF

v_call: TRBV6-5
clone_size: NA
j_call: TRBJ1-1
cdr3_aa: CASSLAGMVNTEAFF

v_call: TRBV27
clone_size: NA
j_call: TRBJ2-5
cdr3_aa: CASGTAPETQYF

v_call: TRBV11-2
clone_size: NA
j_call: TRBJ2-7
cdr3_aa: CASSTDTVYEQYF

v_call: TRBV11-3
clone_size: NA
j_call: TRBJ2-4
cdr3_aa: CASSPAGDIIQYF

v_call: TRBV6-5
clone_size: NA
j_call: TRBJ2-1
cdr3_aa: CASSYTAAGSYNEQFF

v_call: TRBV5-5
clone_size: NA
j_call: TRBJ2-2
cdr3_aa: CASSLRSGQGNTGELFF

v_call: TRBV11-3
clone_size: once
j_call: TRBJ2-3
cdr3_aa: CASSPGLAGSTSTDTQYF

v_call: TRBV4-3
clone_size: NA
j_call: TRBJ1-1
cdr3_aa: CASSQDRVNTEAFF

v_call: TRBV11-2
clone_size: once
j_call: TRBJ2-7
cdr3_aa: CASSVTSPHEQYF

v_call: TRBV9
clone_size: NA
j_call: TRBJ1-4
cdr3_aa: CASSVASPGKLFF

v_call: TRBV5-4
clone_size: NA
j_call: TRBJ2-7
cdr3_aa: CASSPGREGVYEQYF

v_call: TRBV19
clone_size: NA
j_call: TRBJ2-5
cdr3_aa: CASRLTGKTETQYF

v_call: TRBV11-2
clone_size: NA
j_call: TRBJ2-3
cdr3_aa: CASSIQPGTSVTDTQYF

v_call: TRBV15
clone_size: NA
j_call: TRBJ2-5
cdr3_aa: CATSRDHSETQYF

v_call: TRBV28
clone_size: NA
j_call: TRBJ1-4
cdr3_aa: CASSLGQGLEKLFF

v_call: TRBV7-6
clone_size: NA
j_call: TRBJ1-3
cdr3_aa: CASSLQGSGNTIYF

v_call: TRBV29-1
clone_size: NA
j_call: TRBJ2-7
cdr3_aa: CSVDLAGAGSEQYF

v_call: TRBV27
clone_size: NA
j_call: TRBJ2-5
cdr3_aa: CASSFGGTWETQYF

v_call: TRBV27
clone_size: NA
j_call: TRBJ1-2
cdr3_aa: CASRPGQLRLYGYTF

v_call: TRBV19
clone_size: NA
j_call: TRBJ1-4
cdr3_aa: CASSTAGGWRTNEKLFF

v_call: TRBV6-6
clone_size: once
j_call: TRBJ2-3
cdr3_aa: CASRGSIADTQYF

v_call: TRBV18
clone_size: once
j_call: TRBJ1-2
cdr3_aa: CASSPQPGHSYTF

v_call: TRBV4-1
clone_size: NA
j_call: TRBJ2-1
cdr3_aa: CASSQAPAGDNEQFF

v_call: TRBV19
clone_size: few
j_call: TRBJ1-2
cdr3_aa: CASSIVGASGYTF

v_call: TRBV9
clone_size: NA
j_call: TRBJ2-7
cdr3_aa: CASSVGGQGSSEQYF